The sequence of this T cell receptor beta chain was determined in a study of technical replicates of blood from several donors. The method was immunoSEQ multiplex PCR; TCRdb's version includes in-frame clones alone and lacks a portion of them. Of about 75,000 clones detected, 95% to 98% appear once; the ten largest clones hold around 0.3%. The sequenced material came from T cells isolated from PBMCs. The sequence came from a human donor in good health.

CDR3 in amino acids: CASTPTGGPDTEAFF. In DNA, the CDR3 is TGCGCCAGCACCCCTACAGGGGGACCGGACACTGAAGCTTTCTTT. The chain recombines TRBV5-1 with TRBJ1-1; the match to TRBD1 covers 8 bases. The CDR3 totals 15 residues. Germline CDR1 reads SGHRS; CDR2 reads YFSETQ. V lost 6 bases and J lost 3; bases outside the gene matches: 10.